What follows is one T cell receptor (beta chain) and its context. Its antigen is not identified. The data were produced by immunoSEQ multiplex PCR, yet TCRdb's version contains in-frame clones alone and is incomplete. The table records around 41,000 clones, about 88% of them present only once. This sample stems from a study of OX40 agonist ivuxolimab in advanced cancers. Overall study: Patients were infused with ivuxolimab every 2 weeks at 0.01 to 10 mg/kg. Findings and limits, study-wide: Relative to CD4+, CD8+ T cells held more expanded clones on average.

J lost 3 bases, V lost 5 bases, and 4 bases had no gene match. Germline CDR1 LNHDA, CDR2 SQIVND (reference sequence). This CDR3 has 15 amino acids. The sequence was collected from an adult with an advanced solid tumor such as melanoma, head and neck, liver or kidney cancer. J is TRBJ2-1 and V is TRBV19; 10 bases are a match to TRBD2. Here the sequenced sample was CD4+ or CD8+ T cells sorted from blood, taken in a trial of the OX40 agonist ivuxolimab. CDR3 in DNA: TGTGCCAGTAGTGACGGACTAGCGGACTACAATGAGCAGTTCTTC. It codes for CASSDGLADYNEQFF.